This entry concerns a single T cell receptor beta chain. Naive-designated CD8 cells lacked CD45RO, were positively enriched for CCR7, and omitted terminally differentiated effector memory CD45RA+ cells. This record belongs to a study of shared clonotypes between healthy human individuals. Here immunoSEQ multiplex PCR was the method, and the copy in TCRdb shows in-frame clones only, minus some. The sample shows 2 million or so clones, around 96% of them seen only once. The sequence came from a man between 18 and 35 years old in good health. The sequenced sample was naive CD8+ T cells sorted from blood.

The CDR3, as DNA: TGTGCCAGTAGTCTGGGGACCCTAACGGGGGGTGAGACCCAGTACTTC. Its protein is CASSLGTLTGGETQYF. The chain recombines TRBV19 with TRBJ2-5; 7 bases are a match to TRBD2. Germline CDR1 reads LNHDA; CDR2 reads SQIVND (reference sequence). CDR3 length: 16 residues. V dropped 5 bases and J dropped 5; count of bases not matched to a gene: 14.